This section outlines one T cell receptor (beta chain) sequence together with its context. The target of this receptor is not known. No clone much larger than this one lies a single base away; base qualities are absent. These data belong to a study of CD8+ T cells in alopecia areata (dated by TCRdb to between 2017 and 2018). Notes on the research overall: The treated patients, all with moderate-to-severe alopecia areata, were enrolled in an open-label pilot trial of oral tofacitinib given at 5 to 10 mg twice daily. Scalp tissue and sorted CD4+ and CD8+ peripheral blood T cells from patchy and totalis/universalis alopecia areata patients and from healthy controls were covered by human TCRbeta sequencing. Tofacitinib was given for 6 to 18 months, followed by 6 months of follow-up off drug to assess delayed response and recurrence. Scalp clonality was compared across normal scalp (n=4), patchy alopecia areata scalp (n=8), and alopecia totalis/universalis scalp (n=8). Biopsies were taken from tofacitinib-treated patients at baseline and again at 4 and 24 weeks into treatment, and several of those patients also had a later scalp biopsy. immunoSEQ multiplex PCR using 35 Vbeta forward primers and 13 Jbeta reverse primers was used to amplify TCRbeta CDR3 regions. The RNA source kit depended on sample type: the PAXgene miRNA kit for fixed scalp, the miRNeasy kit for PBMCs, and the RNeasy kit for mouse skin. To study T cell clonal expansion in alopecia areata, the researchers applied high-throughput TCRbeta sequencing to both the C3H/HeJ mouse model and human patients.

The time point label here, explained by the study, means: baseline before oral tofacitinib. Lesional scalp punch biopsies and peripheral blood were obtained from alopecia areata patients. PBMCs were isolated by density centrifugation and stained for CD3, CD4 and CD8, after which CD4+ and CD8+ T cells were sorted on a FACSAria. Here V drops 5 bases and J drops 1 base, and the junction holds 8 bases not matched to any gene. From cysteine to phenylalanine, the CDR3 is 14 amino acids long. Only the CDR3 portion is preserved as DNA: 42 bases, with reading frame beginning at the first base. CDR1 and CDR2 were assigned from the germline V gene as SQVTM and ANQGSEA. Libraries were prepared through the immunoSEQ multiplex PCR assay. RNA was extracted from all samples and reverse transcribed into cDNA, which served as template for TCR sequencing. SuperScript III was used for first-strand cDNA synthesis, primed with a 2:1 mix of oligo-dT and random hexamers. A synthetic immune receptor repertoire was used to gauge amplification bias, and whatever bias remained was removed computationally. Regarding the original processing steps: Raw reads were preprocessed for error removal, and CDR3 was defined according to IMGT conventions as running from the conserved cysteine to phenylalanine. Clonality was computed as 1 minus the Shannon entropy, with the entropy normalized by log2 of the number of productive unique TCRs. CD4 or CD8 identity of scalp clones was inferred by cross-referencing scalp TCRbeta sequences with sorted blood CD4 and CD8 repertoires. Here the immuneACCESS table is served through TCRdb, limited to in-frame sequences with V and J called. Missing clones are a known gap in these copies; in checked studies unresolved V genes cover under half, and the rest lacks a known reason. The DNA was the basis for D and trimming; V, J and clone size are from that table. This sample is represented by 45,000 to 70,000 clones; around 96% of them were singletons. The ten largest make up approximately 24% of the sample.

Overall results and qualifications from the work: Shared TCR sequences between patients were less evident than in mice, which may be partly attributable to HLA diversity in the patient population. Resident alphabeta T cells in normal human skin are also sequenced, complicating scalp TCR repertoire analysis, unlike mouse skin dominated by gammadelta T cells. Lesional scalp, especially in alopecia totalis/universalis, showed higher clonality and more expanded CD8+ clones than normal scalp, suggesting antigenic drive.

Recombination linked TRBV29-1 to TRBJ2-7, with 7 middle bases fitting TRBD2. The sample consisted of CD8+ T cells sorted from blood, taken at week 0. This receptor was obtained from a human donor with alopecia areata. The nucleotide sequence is TGCAGCGTTTGGGGCGGGGGTGAATCCTACGAGCAGTACTTC. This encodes CSVWGGGESYEQYF.